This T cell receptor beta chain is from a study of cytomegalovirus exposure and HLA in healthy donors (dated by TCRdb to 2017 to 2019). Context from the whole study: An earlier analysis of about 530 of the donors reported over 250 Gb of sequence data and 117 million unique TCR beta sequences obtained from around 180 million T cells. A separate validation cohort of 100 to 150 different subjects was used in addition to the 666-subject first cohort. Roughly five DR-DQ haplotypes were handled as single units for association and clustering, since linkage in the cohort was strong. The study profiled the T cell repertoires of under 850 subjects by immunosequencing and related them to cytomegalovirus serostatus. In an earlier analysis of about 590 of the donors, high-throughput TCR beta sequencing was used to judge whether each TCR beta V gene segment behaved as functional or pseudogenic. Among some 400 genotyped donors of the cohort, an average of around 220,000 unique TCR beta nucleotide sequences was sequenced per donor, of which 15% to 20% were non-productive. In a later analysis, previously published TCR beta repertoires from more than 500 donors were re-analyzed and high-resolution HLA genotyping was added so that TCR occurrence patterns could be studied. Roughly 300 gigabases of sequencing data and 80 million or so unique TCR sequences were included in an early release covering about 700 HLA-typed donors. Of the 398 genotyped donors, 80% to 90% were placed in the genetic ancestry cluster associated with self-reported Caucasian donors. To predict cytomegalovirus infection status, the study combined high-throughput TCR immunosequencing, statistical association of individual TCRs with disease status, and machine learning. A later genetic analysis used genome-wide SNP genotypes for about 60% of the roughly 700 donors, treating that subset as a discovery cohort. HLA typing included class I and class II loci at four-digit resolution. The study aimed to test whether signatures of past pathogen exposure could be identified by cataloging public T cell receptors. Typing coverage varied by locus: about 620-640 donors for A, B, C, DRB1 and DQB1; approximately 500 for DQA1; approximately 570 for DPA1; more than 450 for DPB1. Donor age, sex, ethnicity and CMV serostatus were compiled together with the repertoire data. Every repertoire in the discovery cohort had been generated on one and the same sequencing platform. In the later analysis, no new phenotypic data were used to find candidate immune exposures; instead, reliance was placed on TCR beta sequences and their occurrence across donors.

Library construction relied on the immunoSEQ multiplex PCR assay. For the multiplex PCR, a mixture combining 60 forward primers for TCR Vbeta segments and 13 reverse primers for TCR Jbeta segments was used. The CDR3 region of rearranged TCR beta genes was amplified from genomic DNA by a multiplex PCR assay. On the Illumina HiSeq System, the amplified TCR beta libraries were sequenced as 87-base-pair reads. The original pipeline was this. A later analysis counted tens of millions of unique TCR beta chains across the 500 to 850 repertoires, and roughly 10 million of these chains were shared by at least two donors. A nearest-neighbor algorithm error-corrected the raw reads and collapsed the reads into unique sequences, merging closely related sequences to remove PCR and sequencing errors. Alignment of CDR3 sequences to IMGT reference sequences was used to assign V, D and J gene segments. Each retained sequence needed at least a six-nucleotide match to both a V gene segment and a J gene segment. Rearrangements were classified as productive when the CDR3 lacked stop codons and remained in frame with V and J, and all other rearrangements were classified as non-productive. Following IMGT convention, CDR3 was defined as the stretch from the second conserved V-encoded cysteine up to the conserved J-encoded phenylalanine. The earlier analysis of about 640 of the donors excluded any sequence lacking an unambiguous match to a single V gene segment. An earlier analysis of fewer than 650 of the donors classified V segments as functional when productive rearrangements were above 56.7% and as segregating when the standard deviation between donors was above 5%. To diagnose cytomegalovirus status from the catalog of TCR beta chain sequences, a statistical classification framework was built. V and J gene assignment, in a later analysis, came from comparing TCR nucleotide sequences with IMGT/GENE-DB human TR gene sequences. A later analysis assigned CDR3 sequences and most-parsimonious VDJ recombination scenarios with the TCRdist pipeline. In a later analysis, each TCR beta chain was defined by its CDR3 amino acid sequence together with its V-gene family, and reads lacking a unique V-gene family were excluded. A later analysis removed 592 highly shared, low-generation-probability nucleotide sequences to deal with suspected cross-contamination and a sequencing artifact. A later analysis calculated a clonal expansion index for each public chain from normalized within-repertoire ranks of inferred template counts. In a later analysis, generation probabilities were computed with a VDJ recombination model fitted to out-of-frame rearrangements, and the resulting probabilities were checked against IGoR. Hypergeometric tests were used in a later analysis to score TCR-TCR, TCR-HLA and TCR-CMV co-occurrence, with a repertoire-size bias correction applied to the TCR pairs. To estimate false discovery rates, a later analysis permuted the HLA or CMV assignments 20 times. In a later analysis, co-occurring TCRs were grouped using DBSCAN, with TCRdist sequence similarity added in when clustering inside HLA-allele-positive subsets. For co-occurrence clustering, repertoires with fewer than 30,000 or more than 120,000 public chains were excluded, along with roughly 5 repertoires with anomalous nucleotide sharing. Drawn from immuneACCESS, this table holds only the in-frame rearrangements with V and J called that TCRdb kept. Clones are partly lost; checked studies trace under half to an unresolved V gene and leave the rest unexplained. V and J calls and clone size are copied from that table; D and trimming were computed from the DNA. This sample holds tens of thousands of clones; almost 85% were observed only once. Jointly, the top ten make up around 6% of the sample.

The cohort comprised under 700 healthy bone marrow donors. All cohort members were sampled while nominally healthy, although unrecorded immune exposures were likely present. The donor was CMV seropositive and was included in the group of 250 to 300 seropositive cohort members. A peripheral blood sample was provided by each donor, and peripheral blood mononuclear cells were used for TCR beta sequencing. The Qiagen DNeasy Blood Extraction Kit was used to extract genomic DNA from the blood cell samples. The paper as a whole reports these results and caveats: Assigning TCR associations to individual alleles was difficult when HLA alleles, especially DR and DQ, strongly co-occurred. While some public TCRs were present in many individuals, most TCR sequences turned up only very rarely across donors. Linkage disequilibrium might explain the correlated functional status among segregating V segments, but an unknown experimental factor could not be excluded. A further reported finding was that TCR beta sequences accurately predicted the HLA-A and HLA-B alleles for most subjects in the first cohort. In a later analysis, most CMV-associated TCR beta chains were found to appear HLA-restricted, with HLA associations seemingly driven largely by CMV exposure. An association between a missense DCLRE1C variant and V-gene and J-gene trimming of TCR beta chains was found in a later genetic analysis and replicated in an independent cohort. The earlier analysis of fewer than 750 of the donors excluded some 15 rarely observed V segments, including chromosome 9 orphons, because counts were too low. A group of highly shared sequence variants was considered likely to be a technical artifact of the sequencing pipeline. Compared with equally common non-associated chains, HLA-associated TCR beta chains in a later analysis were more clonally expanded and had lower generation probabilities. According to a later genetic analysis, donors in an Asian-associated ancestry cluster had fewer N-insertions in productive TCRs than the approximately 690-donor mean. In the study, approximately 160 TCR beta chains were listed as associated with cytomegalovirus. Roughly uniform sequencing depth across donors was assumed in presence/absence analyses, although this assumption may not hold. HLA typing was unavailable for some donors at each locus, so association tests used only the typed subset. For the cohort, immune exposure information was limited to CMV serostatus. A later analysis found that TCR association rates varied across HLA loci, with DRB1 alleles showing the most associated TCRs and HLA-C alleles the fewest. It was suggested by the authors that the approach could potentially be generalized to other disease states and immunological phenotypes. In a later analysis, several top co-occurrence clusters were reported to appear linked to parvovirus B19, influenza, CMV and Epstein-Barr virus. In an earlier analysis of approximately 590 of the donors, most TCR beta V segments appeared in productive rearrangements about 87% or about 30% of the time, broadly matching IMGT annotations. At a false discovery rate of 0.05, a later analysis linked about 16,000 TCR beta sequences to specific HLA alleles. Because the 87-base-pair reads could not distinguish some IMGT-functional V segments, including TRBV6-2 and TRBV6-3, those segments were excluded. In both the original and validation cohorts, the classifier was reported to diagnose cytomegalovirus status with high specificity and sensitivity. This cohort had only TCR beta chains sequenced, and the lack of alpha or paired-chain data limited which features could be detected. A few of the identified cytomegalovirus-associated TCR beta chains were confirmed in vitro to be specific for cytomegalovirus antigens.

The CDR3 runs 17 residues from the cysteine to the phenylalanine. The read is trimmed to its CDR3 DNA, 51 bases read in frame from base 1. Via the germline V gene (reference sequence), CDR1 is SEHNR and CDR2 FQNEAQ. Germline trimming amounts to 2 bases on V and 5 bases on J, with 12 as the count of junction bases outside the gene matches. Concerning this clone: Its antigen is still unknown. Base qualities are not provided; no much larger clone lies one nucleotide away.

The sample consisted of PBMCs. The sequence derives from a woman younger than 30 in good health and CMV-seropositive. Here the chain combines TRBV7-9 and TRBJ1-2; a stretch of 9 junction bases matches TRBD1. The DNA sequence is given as TGTGCCAGCAGCTTAATTTCTTGGGGACAGGGCGAATATGGCTACACCTTC. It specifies CASSLISWGQGEYGYTF.